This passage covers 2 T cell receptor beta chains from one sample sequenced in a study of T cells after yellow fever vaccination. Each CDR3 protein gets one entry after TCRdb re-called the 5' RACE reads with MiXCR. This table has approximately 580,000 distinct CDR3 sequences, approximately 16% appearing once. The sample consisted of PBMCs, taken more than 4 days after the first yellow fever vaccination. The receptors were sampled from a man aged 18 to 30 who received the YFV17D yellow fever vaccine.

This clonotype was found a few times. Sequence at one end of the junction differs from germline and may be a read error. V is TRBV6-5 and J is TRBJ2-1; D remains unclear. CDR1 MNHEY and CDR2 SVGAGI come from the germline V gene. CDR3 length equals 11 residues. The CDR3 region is CASSSDGPPYF. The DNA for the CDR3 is TGTGCCAGCAGTTCCGACGGTCCTCCCTACTTC.

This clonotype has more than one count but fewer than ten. CDR3 residues: CASSRNRRNDYGYTF. The CDR3 DNA follows: TGCGCCAGCAGCCGCAACCGCCGGAATGACTATGGCTACACCTTC. This chain joins TRBV4-3 and TRBJ1-2; D not certain. V lost 4 bases to trimming and J lost 3 bases, with 15 bases between them. CDR1 and CDR2 (germline): LGHNA, YSLEER. CDR3 size: 15 residues.